One and the same sample provided the 12 T cell receptor beta chains below, sequenced in a study of blood T cell repertoires in COVID-19. TCRdb's copy holds only in-frame clones and misses some; the assay was immunoSEQ multiplex PCR. This sample carries roughly 200,000 clones, roughly 85% of them seen once, and the ten largest clones take over 9.5%. The sample comprised peripheral blood. The receptors come from a human donor with active or convalescent COVID-19. The donor label of this sample is uncertain.

The chain uses TRBV10-3 and TRBJ2-7; D call uncertain. With 0 bases removed from V and 1 base from J, the gap between germline ends came to 13 bases. The germline gives CDR1 ENHRY, CDR2 SYGVKD. CDR3 length equals 16 residues. In DNA form, the CDR3 reads TGTGCCATCAGTGAGTCGAGATCAGGCGTATCCTACGAGCAGTACTTC. Its translation is CAISESRSGVSYEQYF.

The chain is built from TRBV14 and TRBJ1-6; D possibly corresponds to TRBD1 (6 bases). This CDR3 is built from 16 residues. Germline V gene sequence: CDR1 SGHDN, CDR2 FVKESK. The V end lost 4 bases, the J end lost 5 bases, and 15 bases lay between the germline ends. CDR3 DNA sequence: TGTGCCAGCAGCCTCCTCACCCAGGGGAATAATTCACCCCTCCACTTT. Its translation is CASSLLTQGNNSPLHF.

This clone is categorized as medium-sized. The chain has TRBV11-2 and TRBJ2-2; TRBD2 is a possible D gene (5 bases). In germline, CDR1 is SGHAT, CDR2 FQNNGV. The length of the CDR3 is 18 residues. V dropped 6 bases and J dropped 5 bases, with 25 bases sitting between them. This CDR3 reads CASSTRRPGAAVTGELFF. The CDR3 DNA is TGTGCCAGCAGTACTAGGCGACCTGGTGCCGCGGTGACCGGGGAGCTGTTTTTT.

The gene calls are TRBV21-1 and TRBJ1-2. TRBV21-1 is termed a pseudogene. This CDR3 has 10 residues. The CDR3 loop reads CASSPLGYTF. CDR3 in DNA: TGTGCCAGCAGCCCCCTAGGCTACACCTTC.

The gene calls are TRBV2 and TRBJ1-2; weak D call: TRBD1 (5 bases). The CDR3 consists of 15 residues. V was clipped by 8 bases and J by 0 bases, with 16 bases between them. Germline lookup yields CDR1 SNHLY and CDR2 FYNNEI. The CDR3 DNA sequence: TGTGCCAGCGCCCGCGCGGGGCTAGCTAACTATGGCTACACCTTC. As protein: CASARAGLANYGYTF.

The genes are TRBV5-5 and TRBJ2-1; 13 bases align to TRBD2. The CDR3 is 17 amino acids. CDR1 is SGHKS and CDR2 is YYEKEE in the germline V gene (reference sequence). V shed 4 bases, J shed 1 base, and the junction held 5 bases outside the gene matches. This chain's CDR3 is CASSPRLAGGSYNEQFF. The CDR3, as DNA: TGTGCCAGCAGCCCCCGACTAGCGGGGGGATCCTACAATGAGCAGTTCTTC.

V is TRBV5-4 and J is TRBJ1-2, with 8 bases lining up with TRBD1. Trimming cost V 0 bases and J 1 base; bases outside gene matches: 2. The CDR3 sequence is 15 residues long. Germline V gives CDR1 SGHNT, CDR2 YYREEE (reference sequence). The CDR3 DNA is TGTGCCAGCAGCTTGGGGGGGACAGGTAACTATGGCTACACCTTC. Translated, it gives CASSLGGTGNYGYTF.

The chain links TRBV30 to TRBJ2-7; possibly TRBD2 for D (6 bases). The V end was cut by 2 bases, the J end by 10 bases, with 15 bases between. Germline loops: CDR1 GTSNPN, CDR2 SVGIG (reference sequence). This CDR3 comprises 12 residues. The CDR3 DNA is TGTGCCTGGAGTACTAGCTGGTCGAGCCAGTACTTC. The encoded protein is CAWSTSWSSQYF. Using reference TRBV30 and TRBJ2-7 for the parts outside the CDR3, the full variable domain is SQTIHQWPATLVQPVGSPLSLECTVEGTSNPNLYWYRQAAGRGLQLLFYSVGIGQISSEVPQNLSASRPQDRQFILSSKKLLLSDSGFYLCAWSTSWSSQYFGPGTRLTVT.

The CDR3 protein is CASSTLAGNQETQYF. CDR3 bases: TGTGCCAGCAGCACACTAGCGGGGAACCAAGAGACCCAGTACTTC. The V call is TRBV5-4, the J call TRBJ2-5; 10 bases are a match to TRBD2. J gave up 0 bases and V 4 bases, and 3 bases lay outside the gene matches. This CDR3 is 15 amino acids long. Germline CDR1 is SGHNT and CDR2 is YYREEE (reference sequence).

Details on this clone: One junction end disagrees with the germline gene, perhaps due to a read error. V is TRBV7-7 and J is TRBJ2-2; weak D call: TRBD2 (6 bases). The CDR3 covers 15 residues. Germline CDR1 SSHAT, CDR2 FNYEAQ (reference sequence). The CDR3 DNA sequence: TGTGCTAGCAGTCTAGAGGGAGGCATGACCGGGGAGCTGTTTTTT. Protein product: CASSLEGGMTGELFF.

This chain uses TRBV29-1 with TRBJ2-5; 13 nucleotides align to TRBD2. Germline loops: CDR1 SQVTM, CDR2 ANQGSEA. J gave up 5 bases and V 0 bases, and 9 bases lay outside the gene matches. This CDR3 region has 17 residues. CDR3 in DNA: TGCAGCGTTGAAGATTTCGGACTAGCGGGGGCAGGGGAGACCCAGTACTTC. Protein: CSVEDFGLAGAGETQYF.

This chain joins TRBV4-2 and TRBJ2-1; 10 bases are shared with TRBD2. J gave up 5 bases and V 3 bases, and 4 bases lay outside the gene matches. Germline-derived CDR1 and CDR2 are LGHNA and YNFKEQ. The CDR3 length is 15 residues. The CDR3: CASSHERGGHNEQFF. The CDR3 DNA follows: TGTGCCAGCAGCCATGAGCGGGGGGGACACAATGAGCAGTTCTTC.